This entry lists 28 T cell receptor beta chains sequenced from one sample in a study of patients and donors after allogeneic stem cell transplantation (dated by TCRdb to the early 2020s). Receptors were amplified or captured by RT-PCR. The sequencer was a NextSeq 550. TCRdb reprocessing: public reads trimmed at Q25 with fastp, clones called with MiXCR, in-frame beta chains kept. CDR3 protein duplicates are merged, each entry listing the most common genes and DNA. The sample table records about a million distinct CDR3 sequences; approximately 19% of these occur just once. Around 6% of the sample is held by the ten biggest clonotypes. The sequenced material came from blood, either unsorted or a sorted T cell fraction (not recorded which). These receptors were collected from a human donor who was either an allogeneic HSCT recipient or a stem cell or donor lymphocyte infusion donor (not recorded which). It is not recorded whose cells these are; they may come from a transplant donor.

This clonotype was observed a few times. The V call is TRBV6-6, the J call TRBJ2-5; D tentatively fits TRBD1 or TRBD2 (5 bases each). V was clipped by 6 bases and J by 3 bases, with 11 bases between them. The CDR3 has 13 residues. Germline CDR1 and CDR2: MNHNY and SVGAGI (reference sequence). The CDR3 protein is CASRTRGEETQYF. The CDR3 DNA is TGTGCCAGCAGAACCCGAGGGGAAGAGACCCAGTACTTC.

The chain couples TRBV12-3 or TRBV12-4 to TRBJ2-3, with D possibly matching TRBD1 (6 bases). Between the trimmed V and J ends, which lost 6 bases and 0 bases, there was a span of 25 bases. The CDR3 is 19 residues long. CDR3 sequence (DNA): TGTGCCAGCAGCCCAACTTCCTTAACAGGGTTGTGGAGCACAGATACGCAGTATTTT. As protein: CASSPTSLTGLWSTDTQYF.

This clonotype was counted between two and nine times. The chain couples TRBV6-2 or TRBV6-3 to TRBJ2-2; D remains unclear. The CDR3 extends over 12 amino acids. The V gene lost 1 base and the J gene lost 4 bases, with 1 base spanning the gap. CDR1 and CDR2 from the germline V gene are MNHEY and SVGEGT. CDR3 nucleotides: TGTGCCAGCAGTTACTTCACCGGGGAGCTGTTTTTT. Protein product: CASSYFTGELFF.

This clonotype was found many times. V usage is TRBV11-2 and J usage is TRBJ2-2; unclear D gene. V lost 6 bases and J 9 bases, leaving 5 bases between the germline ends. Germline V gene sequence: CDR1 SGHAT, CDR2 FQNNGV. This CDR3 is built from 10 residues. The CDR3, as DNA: TGTGCCAGCAGTGCTAGGGAGCTGTTTTTT. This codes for CASSARELFF. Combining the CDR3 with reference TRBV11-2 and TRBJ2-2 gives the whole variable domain EAGVAQSPRYKIIEKRQSVAFWCNPISGHATLYWYQQILGQGPKLLIQFQNNGVVDDSQLPKDRFSAERLKGVDSTLKIQPAKLEDSAVYLCASSARELFFGEGSRLTVL.

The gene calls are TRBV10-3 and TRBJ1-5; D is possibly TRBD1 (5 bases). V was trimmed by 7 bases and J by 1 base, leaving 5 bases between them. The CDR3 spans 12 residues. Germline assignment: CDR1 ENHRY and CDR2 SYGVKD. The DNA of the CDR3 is TGTGCCATCAAGGGGAGCAATCAGCCCCAGCATTTT. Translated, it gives CAIKGSNQPQHF.

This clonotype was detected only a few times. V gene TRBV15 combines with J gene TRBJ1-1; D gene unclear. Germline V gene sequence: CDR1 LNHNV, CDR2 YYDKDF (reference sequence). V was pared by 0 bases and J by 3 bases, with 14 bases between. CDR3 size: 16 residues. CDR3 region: CATSRDTLIVYTEAFF. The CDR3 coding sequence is TGTGCCACCAGCAGAGATACATTAATCGTTTACACTGAAGCTTTCTTT.

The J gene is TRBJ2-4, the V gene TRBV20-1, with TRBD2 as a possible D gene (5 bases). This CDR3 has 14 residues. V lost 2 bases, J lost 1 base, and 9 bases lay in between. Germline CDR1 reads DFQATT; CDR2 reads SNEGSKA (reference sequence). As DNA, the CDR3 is TGCAGTGCTAGACCACCGGGGGCCAAAAACATTCAGTACTTC. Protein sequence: CSARPPGAKNIQYF.

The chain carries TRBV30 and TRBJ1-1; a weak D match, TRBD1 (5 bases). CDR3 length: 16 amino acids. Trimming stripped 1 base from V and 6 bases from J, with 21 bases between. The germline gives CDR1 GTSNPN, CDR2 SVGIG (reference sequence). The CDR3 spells CAWSALSGAGSPEAFF. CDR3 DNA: TGTGCCTGGAGTGCCTTATCCGGGGCCGGCAGCCCTGAAGCTTTCTTT.

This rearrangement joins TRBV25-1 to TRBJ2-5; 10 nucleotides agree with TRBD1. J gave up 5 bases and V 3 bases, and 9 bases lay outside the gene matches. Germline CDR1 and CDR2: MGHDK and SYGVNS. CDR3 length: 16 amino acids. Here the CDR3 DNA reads TGTGCCAGCAGTGATGTGGGGGACAGGGGACGTGAGACCCAGTACTTC. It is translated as CASSDVGDRGRETQYF.

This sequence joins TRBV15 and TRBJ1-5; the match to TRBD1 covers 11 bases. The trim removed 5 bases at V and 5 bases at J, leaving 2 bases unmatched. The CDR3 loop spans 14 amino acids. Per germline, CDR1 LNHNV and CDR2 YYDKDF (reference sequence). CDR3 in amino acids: CATSRDRGDQPQHF. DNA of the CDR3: TGTGCCACCAGCCGGGACAGGGGGGATCAGCCCCAGCATTTT.

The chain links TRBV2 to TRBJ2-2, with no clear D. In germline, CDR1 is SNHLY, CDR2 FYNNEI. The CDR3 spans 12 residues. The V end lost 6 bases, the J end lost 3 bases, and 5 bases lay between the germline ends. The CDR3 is CASRPYTGELFF. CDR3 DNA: TGTGCCAGCAGGCCGTACACCGGGGAGCTGTTTTTT.

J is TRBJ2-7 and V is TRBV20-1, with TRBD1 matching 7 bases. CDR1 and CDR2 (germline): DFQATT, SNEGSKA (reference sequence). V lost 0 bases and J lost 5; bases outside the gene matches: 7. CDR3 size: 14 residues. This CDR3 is CSARDRRGIHEQYF. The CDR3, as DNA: TGCAGTGCTAGAGATCGCAGGGGGATACACGAGCAGTACTTC.

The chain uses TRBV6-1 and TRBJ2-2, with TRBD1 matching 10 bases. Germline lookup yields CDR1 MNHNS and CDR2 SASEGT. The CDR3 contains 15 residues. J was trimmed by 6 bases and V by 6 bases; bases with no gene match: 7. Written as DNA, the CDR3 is TGTGCCAGCAGGGACACCGGGACAGGGGCCGGGGAGCTGTTTTTT. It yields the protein CASRDTGTGAGELFF.

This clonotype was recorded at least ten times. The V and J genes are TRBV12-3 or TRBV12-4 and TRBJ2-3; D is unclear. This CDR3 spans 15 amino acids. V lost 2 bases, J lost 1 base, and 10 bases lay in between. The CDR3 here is CASSLTAKGTDTQYF. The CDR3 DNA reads TGTGCCAGCAGTTTAACCGCTAAAGGCACAGATACGCAGTATTTT.

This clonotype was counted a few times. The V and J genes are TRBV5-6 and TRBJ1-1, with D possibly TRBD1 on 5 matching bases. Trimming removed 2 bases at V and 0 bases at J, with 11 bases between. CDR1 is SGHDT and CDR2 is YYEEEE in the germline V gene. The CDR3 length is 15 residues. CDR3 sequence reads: CASSLRQIMNTEAFF. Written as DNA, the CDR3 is TGTGCCAGCAGCTTAAGACAGATTATGAACACTGAAGCTTTCTTT.

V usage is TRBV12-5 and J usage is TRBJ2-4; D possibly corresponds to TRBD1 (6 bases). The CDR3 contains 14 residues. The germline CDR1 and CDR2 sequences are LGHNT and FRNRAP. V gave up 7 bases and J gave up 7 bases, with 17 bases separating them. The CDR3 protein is CASALTGKGNIQYF. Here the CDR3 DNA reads TGTGCTAGTGCCCTTACAGGGAAGGGGAACATTCAGTACTTC.

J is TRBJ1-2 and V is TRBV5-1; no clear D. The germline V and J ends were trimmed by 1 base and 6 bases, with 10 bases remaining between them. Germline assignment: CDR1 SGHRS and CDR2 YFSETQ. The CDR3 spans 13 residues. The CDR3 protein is CASSLSRLNGYTF. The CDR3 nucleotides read TGCGCCAGCAGCTTGAGCAGATTAAATGGCTACACCTTC.

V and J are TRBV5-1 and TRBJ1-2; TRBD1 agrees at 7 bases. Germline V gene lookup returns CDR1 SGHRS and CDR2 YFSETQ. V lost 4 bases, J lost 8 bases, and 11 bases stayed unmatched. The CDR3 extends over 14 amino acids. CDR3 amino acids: CASSPGGGRRGYTF. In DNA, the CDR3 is TGCGCCAGCAGCCCCGGAGGGGGCAGAAGGGGCTACACCTTC.

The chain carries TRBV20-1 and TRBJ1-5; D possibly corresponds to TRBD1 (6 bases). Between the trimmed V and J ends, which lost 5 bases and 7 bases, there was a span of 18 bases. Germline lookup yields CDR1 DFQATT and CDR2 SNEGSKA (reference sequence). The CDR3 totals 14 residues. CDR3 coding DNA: TGCAGTGCTGGGAAACAGGGAATTGGGCAGCCCCAGCATTTT. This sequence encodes CSAGKQGIGQPQHF.

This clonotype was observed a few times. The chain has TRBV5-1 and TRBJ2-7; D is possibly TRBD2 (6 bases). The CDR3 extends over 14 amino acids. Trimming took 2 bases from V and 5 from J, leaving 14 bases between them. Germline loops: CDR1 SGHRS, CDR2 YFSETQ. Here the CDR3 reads CASSFTGVVNEQYF. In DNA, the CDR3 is TGCGCCAGCAGCTTTACGGGGGTCGTGAACGAGCAGTACTTC.

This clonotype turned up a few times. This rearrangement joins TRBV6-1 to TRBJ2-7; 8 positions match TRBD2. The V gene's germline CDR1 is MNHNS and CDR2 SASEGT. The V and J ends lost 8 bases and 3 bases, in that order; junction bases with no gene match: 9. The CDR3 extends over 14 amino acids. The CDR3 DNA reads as TGTGCCAGCTCCTCGGGGGGGGAGATCTACGAGCAGTACTTC. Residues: CASSSGGEIYEQYF.

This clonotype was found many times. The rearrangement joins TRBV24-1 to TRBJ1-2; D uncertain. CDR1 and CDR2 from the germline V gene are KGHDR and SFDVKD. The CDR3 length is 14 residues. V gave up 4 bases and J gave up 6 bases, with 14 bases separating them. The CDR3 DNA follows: TGTGCCACCAGTGACCTCGAAGGGCTTAATGGCTACACCTTC. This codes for CATSDLEGLNGYTF.

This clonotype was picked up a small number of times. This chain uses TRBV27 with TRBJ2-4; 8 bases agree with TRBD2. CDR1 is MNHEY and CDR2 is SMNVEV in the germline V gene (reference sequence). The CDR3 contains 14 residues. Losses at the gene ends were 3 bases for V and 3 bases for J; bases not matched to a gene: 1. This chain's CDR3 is CASSLGLGKNIQYF. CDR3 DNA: TGTGCCAGCAGTTTGGGACTAGGCAAAAACATTCAGTACTTC.

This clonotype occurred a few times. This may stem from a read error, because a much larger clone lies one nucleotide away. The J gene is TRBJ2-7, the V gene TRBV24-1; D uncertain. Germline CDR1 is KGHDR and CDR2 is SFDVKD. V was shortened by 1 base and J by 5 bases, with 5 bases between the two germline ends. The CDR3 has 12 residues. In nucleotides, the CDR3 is TGTGCCACCAGTGATTTTGGGGACGAGCAGTACTTC. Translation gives CATSDFGDEQYF.

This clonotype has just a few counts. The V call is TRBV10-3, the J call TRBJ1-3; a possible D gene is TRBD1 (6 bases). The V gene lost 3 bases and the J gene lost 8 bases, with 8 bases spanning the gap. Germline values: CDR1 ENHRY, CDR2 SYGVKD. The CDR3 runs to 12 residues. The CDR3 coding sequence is TGTGCCATCAGTGAACAGGGTGACACCATATATTTT. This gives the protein CAISEQGDTIYF.

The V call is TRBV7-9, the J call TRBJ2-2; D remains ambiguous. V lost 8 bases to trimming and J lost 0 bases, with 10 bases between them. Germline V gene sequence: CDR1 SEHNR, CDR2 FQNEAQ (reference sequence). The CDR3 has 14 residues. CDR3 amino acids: CASGFYTNTGELFF. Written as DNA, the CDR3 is TGTGCCAGCGGGTTTTACACGAACACCGGGGAGCTGTTTTTT.

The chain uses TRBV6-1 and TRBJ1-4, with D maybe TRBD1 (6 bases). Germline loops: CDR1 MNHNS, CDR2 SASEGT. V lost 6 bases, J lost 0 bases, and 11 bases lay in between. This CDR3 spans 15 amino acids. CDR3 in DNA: TGTGCCAGCAGCCCCGGGACATCAACTAATGAAAAACTGTTTTTT. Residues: CASSPGTSTNEKLFF.

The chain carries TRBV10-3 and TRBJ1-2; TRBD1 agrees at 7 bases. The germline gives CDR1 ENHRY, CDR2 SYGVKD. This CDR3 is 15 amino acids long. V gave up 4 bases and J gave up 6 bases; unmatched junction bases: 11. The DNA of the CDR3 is TGTGCCATCAGTGCCTCCGACAGGGAACGAAATGGCTACACCTTC. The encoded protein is CAISASDRERNGYTF.